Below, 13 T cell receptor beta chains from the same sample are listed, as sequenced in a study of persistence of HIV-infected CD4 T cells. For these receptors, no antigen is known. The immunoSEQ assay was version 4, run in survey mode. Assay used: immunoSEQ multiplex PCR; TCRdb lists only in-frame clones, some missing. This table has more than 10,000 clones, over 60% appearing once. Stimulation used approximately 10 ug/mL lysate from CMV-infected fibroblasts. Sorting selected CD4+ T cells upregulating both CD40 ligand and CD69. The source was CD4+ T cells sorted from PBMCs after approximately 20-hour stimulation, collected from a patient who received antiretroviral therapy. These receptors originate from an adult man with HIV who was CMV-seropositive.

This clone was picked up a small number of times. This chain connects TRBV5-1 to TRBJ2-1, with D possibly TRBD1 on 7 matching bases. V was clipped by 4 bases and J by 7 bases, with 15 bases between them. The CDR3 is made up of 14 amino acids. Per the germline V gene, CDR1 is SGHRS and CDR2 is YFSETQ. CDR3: CASSGGGARNEQFF. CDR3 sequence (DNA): TGCGCCAGCAGCGGAGGGGGCGCGAGGAATGAGCAGTTCTTC.

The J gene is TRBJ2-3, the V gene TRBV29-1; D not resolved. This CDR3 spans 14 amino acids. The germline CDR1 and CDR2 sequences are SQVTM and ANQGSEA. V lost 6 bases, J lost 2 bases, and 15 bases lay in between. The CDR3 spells CSVEKGFPTDTQYF. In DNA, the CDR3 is TGCAGCGTCGAGAAAGGGTTCCCCACAGATACGCAGTATTTT.

The CDR3 DNA follows: TGCAGCGTCGCTAGCGGGGGGACAGATACGCAGTATTTT. Its protein product is CSVASGGTDTQYF. The chain employs TRBV29-1 and TRBJ2-3, with 11 bases identical to TRBD2. Looked up from germline, CDR1 is SQVTM and CDR2 is ANQGSEA. Trimming cost V 6 bases and J 3 bases; bases outside gene matches: 2. The CDR3 extends over 13 amino acids.

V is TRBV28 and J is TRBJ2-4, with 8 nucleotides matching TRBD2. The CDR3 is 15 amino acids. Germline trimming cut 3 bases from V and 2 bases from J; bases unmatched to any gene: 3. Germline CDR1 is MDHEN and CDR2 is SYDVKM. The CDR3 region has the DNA TGTGCCAGCAGTTTCCCGGGGGGGCCCAAAAACATTCAGTACTTC. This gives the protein CASSFPGGPKNIQYF.

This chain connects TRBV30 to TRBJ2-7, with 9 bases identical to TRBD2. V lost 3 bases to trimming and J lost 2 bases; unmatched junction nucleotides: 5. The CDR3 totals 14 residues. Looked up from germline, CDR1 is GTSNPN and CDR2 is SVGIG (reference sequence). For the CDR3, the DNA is TGTGCCTGGAGCAGAGGCGGGGGGGCCTACGAGCAGTACTTC. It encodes CAWSRGGGAYEQYF. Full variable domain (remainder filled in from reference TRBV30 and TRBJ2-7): SQTIHQWPATLVQPVGSPLSLECTVEGTSNPNLYWYRQAAGRGLQLLFYSVGIGQISSEVPQNLSASRPQDRQFILSSKKLLLSDSGFYLCAWSRGGGAYEQYFGPGTRLTVT.

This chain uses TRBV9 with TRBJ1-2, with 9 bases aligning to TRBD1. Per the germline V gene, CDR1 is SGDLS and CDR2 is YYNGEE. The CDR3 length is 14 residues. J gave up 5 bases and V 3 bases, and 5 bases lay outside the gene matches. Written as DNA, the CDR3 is TGTGCCAGCAGCGGTGGGACAGGGAAGTATGGCTACACCTTC. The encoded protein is CASSGGTGKYGYTF.

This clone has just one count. CDR3 region: CASSQGYQGGNLHF. Here the CDR3 DNA reads TGTGCCAGCAGCCAAGGATATCAAGGGGGAAACCTCCACTTT. The genes are TRBV3-1 (or the pseudogene TRBV3-2) and TRBJ1-6; D may be TRBD1 (6 bases). V shed 1 base and J shed 15 bases, with 16 bases lying between them. The CDR3 extends over 14 amino acids. Germline CDR1 reads LGHDT; CDR2 reads YNNKEL (reference sequence).

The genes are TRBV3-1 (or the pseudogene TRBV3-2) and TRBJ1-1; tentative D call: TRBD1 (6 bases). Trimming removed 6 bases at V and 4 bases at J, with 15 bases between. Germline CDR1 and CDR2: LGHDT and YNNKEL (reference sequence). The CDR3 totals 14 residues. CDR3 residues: CASRHREGSTEAFF. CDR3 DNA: TGTGCCAGCAGACACAGGGAGGGGAGCACTGAAGCTTTCTTT.

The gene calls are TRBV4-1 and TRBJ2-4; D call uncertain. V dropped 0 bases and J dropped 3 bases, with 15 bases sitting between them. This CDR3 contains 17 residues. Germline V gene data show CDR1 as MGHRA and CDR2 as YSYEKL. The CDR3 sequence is CASSQDHSIAGKNIQYF. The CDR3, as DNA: TGCGCCAGCAGCCAAGATCACAGCATCGCCGGCAAAAACATTCAGTACTTC.

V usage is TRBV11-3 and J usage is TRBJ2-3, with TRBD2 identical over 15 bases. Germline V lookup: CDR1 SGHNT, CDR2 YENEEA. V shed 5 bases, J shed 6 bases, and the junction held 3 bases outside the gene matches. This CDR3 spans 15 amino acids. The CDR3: CASSPGTSGRDTQYF. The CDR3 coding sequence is TGTGCCAGCAGCCCCGGGACTAGCGGGAGGGATACGCAGTATTTT.

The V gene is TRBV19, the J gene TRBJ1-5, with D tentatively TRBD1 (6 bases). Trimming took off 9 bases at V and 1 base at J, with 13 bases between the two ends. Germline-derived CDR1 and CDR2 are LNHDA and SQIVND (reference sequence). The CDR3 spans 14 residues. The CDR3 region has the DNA TGTGCCAGCAACAGGGCATGGAGCAATCAGCCCCAGCATTTT. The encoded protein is CASNRAWSNQPQHF.

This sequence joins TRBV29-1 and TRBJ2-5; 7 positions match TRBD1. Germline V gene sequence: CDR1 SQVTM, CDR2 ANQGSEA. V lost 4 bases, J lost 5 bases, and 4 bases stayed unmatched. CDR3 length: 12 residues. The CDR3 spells CSVGQGDETQYF. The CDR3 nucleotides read TGCAGCGTTGGGCAGGGGGATGAGACCCAGTACTTC.

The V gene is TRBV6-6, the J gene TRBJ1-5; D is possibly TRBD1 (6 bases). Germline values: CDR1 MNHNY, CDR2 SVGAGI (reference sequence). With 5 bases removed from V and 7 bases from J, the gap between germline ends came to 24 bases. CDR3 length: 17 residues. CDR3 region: CASSRHGGRGEGQPQHF. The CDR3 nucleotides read TGTGCCAGCAGTCGGCATGGGGGCAGGGGCGAAGGACAGCCCCAGCATTTT.